This TCR beta chain comes out of a study of cytotoxic CD8 clonotypes in ibrutinib-treated CLL. Study-level information: For this cohort, patients were ten to twelve relapsed/refractory and approximately 15 treatment-naive, while 17 were IGHV unmutated. The study, taken as a whole, reports: Investigators sampled sustained-remission and progressing patients at differing times. The study found clonality rose at ibrutinib response, then fell toward baseline at progression.

Germline loops: CDR1 SGHNT, CDR2 YYREEE (reference sequence). Trimming cost V 4 bases and J 3 bases; bases outside gene matches: 4. The CDR3 contains 16 residues. The protocol was immunoSEQ multiplex PCR, while the TCRdb copy is restricted to in-frame clones and leaves out a portion. There are about 130,000 clones in the sample; roughly three quarters occur only once, and about 13% lies in the top ten. Points on this clone: The antigen remains undetermined.

The receptor comes from a human donor with chronic lymphocytic leukemia. The material was PBMCs, obtained after 12 months of ibrutinib treatment. The chain uses TRBV5-4 and TRBJ2-1; TRBD2 matches 13 bases. Here the CDR3 DNA reads TGTGCCAGCAGCGGGAGGACTAGCGGGAGCTACAATGAGCAGTTCTTC. Translated, it gives CASSGRTSGSYNEQFF.